This T cell receptor (beta chain) originates from a study of graft-versus-host responses after intestinal transplantation. Study as a whole: Every recipient underwent anti-thymocyte globulin induction, then tacrolimus and steroids for two to four years. The study, taken as a whole, reports: Early after transplant, HvG declines were associated with peak levels of circulating GvH clones. The presence of high graft-versus-host to host-versus-graft clonal ratios in allografts characterized patients with graft-donor T cell macrochimerism. GvH clones were found in recipient marrow; some appeared first in ileum or blood.

CDR1 is KGHSH, CDR2 LQKENI, per germline. The V gene lost 5 bases and the J gene lost 1 base, with 11 bases spanning the gap. CDR3 size: 14 residues. Assay: immunoSEQ multiplex PCR; the TCRdb copy retains only in-frame clones and omits some. This sample has fewer than 150,000 clones, with 90% to 95% found just once. A word on this clone: The antigen is undetermined.

The TCR originated in a human donor who received an intestinal transplant. The sample was unstimulated CD4+ T cells sorted from spleen or lymph node cells, taken before intestinal transplant. The rearrangement uses TRBV18 and TRBJ1-1, with D possibly matching TRBD1 (6 bases). CDR3 protein: CASSAGHSNTEAFF. CDR3 in DNA: TGTGCCAGCTCAGCGGGACACTCGAACACTGAAGCTTTCTTT.